Each of the 26 T cell receptor beta chains below was sequenced from the same sample in a study of control samples from healthy donors and cancer patients. The data were produced by immunoSEQ multiplex PCR, yet TCRdb's version contains in-frame clones alone and is incomplete. The data show about 98,000 clones, with about 90% seen just once and roughly 2.5% held by the top ten. Sequenced: blood. The origin of the receptors is a woman aged 18-29 years in good health.

In nucleotides, the CDR3 is TGTGCCAGCAGCCCCGGACAGGGGACCGATTTTTATGGCTACACCTTC. Protein product: CASSPGQGTDFYGYTF. The J gene is TRBJ1-2, the V gene TRBV5-6, with 9 nucleotides matching TRBD1. CDR1 SGHDT and CDR2 YYEEEE come from the germline V gene. The J segment lost 5 bases and the V segment lost 4 bases, leaving 12 bases of the junction unmatched. CDR3 size: 16 residues.

The chain recombines TRBV7-6 with TRBJ2-7; 12 bases fit TRBD2. This CDR3 contains 17 residues. Looked up from germline, CDR1 is SGHVS and CDR2 is FNYEAQ. J was trimmed by 0 bases and V by 4 bases; bases with no gene match: 7. This CDR3 reads CASSSITGLAGSYEQYF. CDR3 in DNA: TGTGCCAGCAGCTCAATAACGGGACTAGCGGGCTCCTACGAGCAGTACTTC. Based on the CDR3 plus reference TRBV7-6 and TRBJ2-7, the full variable domain is GAGVSQSPRYKVTKRGQDVALRCDPISGHVSLYWYRQALGQGPEFLTYFNYEAQQDKSGLPNDRFSAERPEGSISTLTIQRTEQRDSAMYRCASSSITGLAGSYEQYFGPGTRLTVT.

This chain joins TRBV15 and TRBJ2-7; TRBD1 matches at 8 bases. Germline loops: CDR1 LNHNV, CDR2 YYDKDF (reference sequence). CDR3 length equals 15 residues. J lost 4 bases, V lost 5 bases, and 10 bases had no gene match. Written as DNA, the CDR3 is TGTGCCACCAGCCCCCGGGCAGGGGGCTTGTACGAGCAGTACTTC. Its translation is CATSPRAGGLYEQYF.

This rearrangement joins TRBV30 to TRBJ2-1, with D possibly being TRBD2 (7 bases). V lost 4 bases and J lost 6, with 19 bases in between. CDR3 size: 15 residues. Germline V gene data show CDR1 as GTSNPN and CDR2 as SVGIG (reference sequence). The chain's CDR3 is CAWTIPGGGSNEQFF. Here the CDR3 DNA reads TGTGCCTGGACTATCCCGGGGGGCGGCTCCAATGAGCAGTTCTTC.

This CDR3 reads CASSEQWGPRMNTEAFF. The DNA for the CDR3 is TGTGCCAGCAGTGAACAGTGGGGCCCCAGAATGAACACTGAAGCTTTCTTT. The chain recombines TRBV6-1 with TRBJ1-1, with D perhaps matching TRBD1 (5 bases). CDR1 MNHNS and CDR2 SASEGT come from the germline V gene. V shed 2 bases and J shed 0 bases, with 16 bases lying between them. This CDR3 has 17 residues.

The chain carries TRBV2 and TRBJ1-5; D is unclear. Trimming cost V 5 bases and J 2 bases, with 13 bases left between them. CDR1 and CDR2 (germline): SNHLY, FYNNEI. CDR3 length equals 15 residues. The DNA of the CDR3 is TGTGCCAGCAGTAGGGCCTCGAGAGGCAATCAGCCCCAGCATTTT. Amino acids: CASSRASRGNQPQHF.

This clone was observed once. The V call is TRBV27, the J call TRBJ2-7; 14 bases agree with TRBD2. V dropped 5 bases and J dropped 6; count of bases not matched to a gene: 3. The CDR3 is 14 amino acids. CDR1 MNHEY and CDR2 SMNVEV come from the germline V gene (reference sequence). The CDR3 nucleotides are TGTGCCAGCAGTCAGACTAGCGGGAGGGGCGAGCAGTACTTC. Protein product: CASSQTSGRGEQYF.

V and J are TRBV11-1 and TRBJ2-2, with 8 bases that match TRBD1. The CDR3 spans 14 residues. The V gene's germline CDR1 is SGHAT and CDR2 FQDESV (reference sequence). V was clipped by 5 bases and J by 3 bases; unmatched bases: 2. The CDR3 DNA sequence: TGTGCCAGCAGCCAGACAGGGGACACCGGGGAGCTGTTTTTT. It codes for CASSQTGDTGELFF.

The CDR3 nucleotides are TGCGCCAGCAGCCGAGGAATACAGGGGGCCTATGGCTACACCTTC. It specifies CASSRGIQGAYGYTF. V is TRBV5-1 and J is TRBJ1-2; 9 bases are a match to TRBD1. The V segment lost 4 bases and the J segment 4 bases; nucleotides outside the gene matches: 8. This CDR3 is built from 15 residues. CDR1 is SGHRS and CDR2 is YFSETQ in the germline V gene.

The chain couples TRBV15 to TRBJ2-1, with TRBD2 matching over 11 bases. J lost 4 bases, V lost 0 bases, and 2 bases had no gene match. Germline V lookup: CDR1 LNHNV, CDR2 YYDKDF (reference sequence). The CDR3 spans 16 residues. CDR3 sequence (DNA): TGTGCCACCAGCAGAGAGTTAGCGGGAGGGTACAATGAGCAGTTCTTC. Amino acid sequence: CATSRELAGGYNEQFF.

The J gene is TRBJ2-5, the V gene TRBV7-9; D could derive from TRBD1 or TRBD2 (5 bases each). Germline V CDR1 and CDR2: SEHNR, FQNEAQ (reference sequence). CDR3 length: 15 amino acids. V was cut by 5 bases and J by 4 bases, with 17 bases left in between. The CDR3 nucleotides read TGTGCCAGCAGCCATAGCGACAGACTCTTAGAGACCCAGTACTTC. This gives the protein CASSHSDRLLETQYF.

The chain has TRBV24-1 and TRBJ2-7; maybe TRBD2 (7 bases). Germline V gives CDR1 KGHDR, CDR2 SFDVKD. The V end was cut by 4 bases, the J end by 2 bases, with 11 bases between. The CDR3 length is 14 residues. In DNA, the CDR3 is TGTGCCACCAGTGAAAGCGGGACAACCTACGAGCAGTACTTC. Its protein product is CATSESGTTYEQYF.

The V and J genes are TRBV4-3 and TRBJ1-2; 7 bases match TRBD1. The germline gives CDR1 LGHNA, CDR2 YSLEER. Trimming at V came to 2 bases and at J to 5 bases, leaving 11 bases not matched to a gene. The CDR3 is 16 amino acids. The CDR3 is CASSQNVRGQIYGYTF. CDR3 DNA: TGCGCCAGCAGCCAAAATGTCAGGGGACAGATTTATGGCTACACCTTC.

J is TRBJ1-2 and V is TRBV30; no firm D call. Trimming removed 2 bases at V and 9 bases at J, with 22 bases between. CDR1 and CDR2 (germline): GTSNPN, SVGIG (reference sequence). CDR3 length: 15 amino acids. As DNA, the CDR3 is TGTGCCTGGAGTCACCGTCCCCTCCGATTGAGTAGCTACACCTTC. It encodes CAWSHRPLRLSSYTF.

The genes are TRBV27 and TRBJ2-7; TRBD2 aligns across 9 bases. The J segment lost 6 bases and the V segment lost 6 bases, leaving 12 bases of the junction unmatched. The CDR3 contains 15 residues. CDR1 MNHEY and CDR2 SMNVEV come from the germline V gene (reference sequence). This CDR3 reads CASRVAGVVWGEQYF. The CDR3 coding sequence is TGTGCCAGCAGGGTAGCGGGAGTGGTTTGGGGCGAGCAGTACTTC.

The J gene is TRBJ1-5, the V gene TRBV7-2, with D perhaps matching TRBD1 (5 bases). V was clipped by 3 bases and J by 4 bases, with 16 bases between them. Germline CDR1 SGHTA, CDR2 FQGNSA. This CDR3 region has 16 residues. The CDR3 bases are TGTGCCAGCAGCTTCGGGACGGGGGGGAGGAATCAGCCCCAGCATTTT. Translated, it gives CASSFGTGGRNQPQHF.

The rearrangement links TRBV12-3 or TRBV12-4 to TRBJ1-2; D gene unclear. The length of the CDR3 is 11 residues. Trimming shortened V by 5 bases and J by 4 bases, and 5 bases separated the two germline ends. The CDR3 reads CASSETYGYTF. The DNA for the CDR3 is TGTGCCAGCAGTGAGACCTATGGCTACACCTTC.

This clone occurred once. The genes are TRBV11-2 and TRBJ2-5, with D possibly matching TRBD1 (5 bases). Trimming removed 1 base at V and 2 bases at J, with 11 bases between. CDR1 is SGHAT and CDR2 is FQNNGV in the germline V gene. The length of the CDR3 is 15 residues. Here the CDR3 reads CASSLGRVPQETQYF. The CDR3 bases are TGTGCCAGCAGCTTAGGCAGGGTCCCACAAGAGACCCAGTACTTC.

V is TRBV7-8 and J is TRBJ1-5; D perhaps matches TRBD1 (5 bases). Germline V lookup: CDR1 SGHVS, CDR2 FQNEAQ. V lost 6 bases to trimming and J lost 0 bases, with 15 bases between them. The CDR3 contains 16 residues. The CDR3 loop reads CASRDGTADSNQPQHF. The CDR3 region has the DNA TGTGCCAGCAGGGATGGGACTGCTGATAGCAATCAGCCCCAGCATTTT.

This chain joins TRBV10-3 and TRBJ1-3; 7 bases align to TRBD1. The germline CDR1 and CDR2 sequences are ENHRY and SYGVKD. The CDR3 is 12 residues long. V was clipped by 2 bases and J by 8 bases; unmatched bases: 0. The CDR3 here is CAISETGDTIYF. In DNA form, the CDR3 reads TGTGCCATCAGTGAGACAGGGGACACCATATATTTT.

V is TRBV19 and J is TRBJ2-3, with D perhaps TRBD1 (5 bases). Germline V gene lookup returns CDR1 LNHDA and CDR2 SQIVND (reference sequence). V shed 6 bases and J shed 0 bases, with 13 bases lying between them. The CDR3 length is 15 residues. The CDR3 is CASRTQGPSTDTQYF. CDR3 DNA: TGTGCCAGTAGAACGCAGGGCCCTAGCACAGATACGCAGTATTTT. Supplemented by reference TRBV19 and TRBJ2-3, the full variable domain reads DGGITQSPKYLFRKEGQNVTLSCEQNLNHDAMYWYRQDPGQGLRLIYYSQIVNDFQKGDIAEGYSVSREKKESFPLTVTSAQKNPTAFYLCASRTQGPSTDTQYFGPGTRLTVL.

The chain uses TRBV27 and TRBJ1-4; 7 bases are shared with TRBD1. The trim removed 6 bases at V and 2 bases at J, leaving 6 bases unmatched. CDR3 length: 15 amino acids. CDR1 and CDR2 (germline): MNHEY, SMNVEV (reference sequence). The CDR3 here is CASSRSGGTNEKLFF. CDR3 nucleotides: TGTGCCAGCAGCCGGTCAGGGGGTACTAATGAAAAACTGTTTTTT.

The V gene is TRBV7-9, the J gene TRBJ1-6; weak D call: TRBD1 (5 bases). The V gene's germline CDR1 is SEHNR and CDR2 FQNEAQ (reference sequence). The CDR3 contains 18 residues. V gave up 3 bases and J gave up 0 bases, with 15 bases separating them. This CDR3 reads CASSFSTGPGSYNSPLHF. CDR3 bases: TGTGCCAGCAGCTTCTCTACAGGTCCAGGCTCCTATAATTCACCCCTCCACTTT.

The J gene is TRBJ1-1, the V gene TRBV6-1; tentative D call: TRBD1 (5 bases). The ends were cut back, 4 bases at V and 5 bases at J, with 20 bases in the middle. CDR1 and CDR2 from the germline V gene are MNHNS and SASEGT. The CDR3 loop spans 16 amino acids. The CDR3 DNA follows: TGTGCCAGCAGTGTCCGGGGAGGGGCGGTTGGTACTGAAGCTTTCTTT. Protein product: CASSVRGGAVGTEAFF.

V is TRBV9 and J is TRBJ2-3; maybe TRBD1 (6 bases). This CDR3 has 14 residues. Germline CDR1 and CDR2: SGDLS and YYNGEE. V was cut by 3 bases and J by 1 base, with 9 bases left in between. The CDR3: CASSAPGGTDTQYF. The DNA for the CDR3 is TGTGCCAGCAGCGCCCCAGGGGGCACAGATACGCAGTATTTT. Complete variable domain (other parts from reference TRBV9 and TRBJ2-3): DSGVTQTPKHLITATGQRVTLRCSPRSGDLSVYWYQQSLDQGLQFLIQYYNGEERAKGNILERFSAQQFPDLHSELNLSSLELGDSALYFCASSAPGGTDTQYFGPGTRLTVL.

The CDR3 DNA follows: TGTGCCACCAGCAGAGATTTGCTGGAAGCTAACTATGGCTACACCTTC. Its translation: CATSRDLLEANYGYTF. The chain links TRBV15 to TRBJ1-2; no clear D gene. CDR1 is LNHNV and CDR2 is YYDKDF in the germline V gene (reference sequence). The CDR3 totals 16 residues. V lost 0 bases to trimming and J lost 0 bases, with 11 bases between them. Full variable domain (remainder filled in from reference TRBV15 and TRBJ1-2): DAMVIQNPRYQVTQFGKPVTLSCSQTLNHNVMYWYQQKSSQAPKLLFHYYDKDFNNEADTPDNFQSRRPNTSFCFLDIRSPGLGDTAMYLCATSRDLLEANYGYTFGSGTRLTVV.